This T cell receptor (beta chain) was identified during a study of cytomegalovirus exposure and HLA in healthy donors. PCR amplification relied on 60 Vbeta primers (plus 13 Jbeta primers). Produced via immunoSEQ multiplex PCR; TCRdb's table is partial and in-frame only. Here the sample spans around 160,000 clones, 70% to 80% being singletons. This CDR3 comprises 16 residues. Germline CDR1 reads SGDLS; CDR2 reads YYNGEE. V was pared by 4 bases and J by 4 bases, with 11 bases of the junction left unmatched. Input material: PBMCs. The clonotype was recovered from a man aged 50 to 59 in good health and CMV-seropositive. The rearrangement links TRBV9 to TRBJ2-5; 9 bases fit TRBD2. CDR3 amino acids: CASSSTLRGGGETQYF. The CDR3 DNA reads TGTGCCAGCAGCTCAACTCTTCGCGGGGGGGGAGAGACCCAGTACTTC. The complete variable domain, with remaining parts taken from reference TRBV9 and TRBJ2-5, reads DSGVTQTPKHLITATGQRVTLRCSPRSGDLSVYWYQQSLDQGLQFLIQYYNGEERAKGNILERFSAQQFPDLHSELNLSSLELGDSALYFCASSSTLRGGGETQYFGPGTRLLVL.